These 11 T cell receptor beta chains were all obtained from the same sample, sequenced in a study of blood T cells in healthy people across ages. Then a second PCR, running about 7 to 11 cycles, was carried out with a sample-barcoded 5' primer and a J-beta primer mix. TCRdb passed the 5' RACE reads through MiXCR, listing each CDR3 protein once. Found here are hundreds of thousands of distinct CDR3 sequences, more than 25% of them singletons; the top ten hold 17%. The sequencing sample was made of blood. Source of these receptors: a woman aged 80 or over in good health.

V is TRBV5-6 and J is TRBJ2-5, with D possibly being TRBD1 (6 bases). Germline V CDR1 and CDR2: SGHDT, YYEEEE. Trimming pared 0 bases from V and 5 bases from J, leaving 17 bases between. The CDR3 consists of 16 residues. Here the CDR3 reads CASSLVRSTGSETQYF. The CDR3 bases are TGTGCCAGCAGCTTGGTTAGGTCGACAGGATCCGAGACCCAGTACTTC.

A word on this clonotype: This sequence may be a read error, since a much larger clone differs from it by one base. The J gene is TRBJ1-1, the V gene TRBV5-1; 10 nucleotides align to TRBD1. This CDR3 has 14 residues. Germline V gene sequence: CDR1 SGHRS, CDR2 YFSETQ. The CDR3 coding sequence is TGCGCCTGCAGAGGGACAGGGGCGAACACTGAAGCTTTCTTT. Protein: CACRGTGANTEAFF.

V usage is TRBV29-1 and J usage is TRBJ1-1; D possibly corresponds to TRBD1 (6 bases). The V gene lost 7 bases and the J gene lost 4 bases, with 19 bases spanning the gap. The CDR3 is 14 amino acids. Germline V gives CDR1 SQVTM, CDR2 ANQGSEA. The CDR3 protein is CSAHGGAGGTEAFF. The CDR3 DNA follows: TGCAGCGCCCACGGGGGGGCGGGTGGCACTGAAGCTTTCTTT.

On this clonotype: A much larger clonotype is one base distant, so this may be a read error. This rearrangement joins TRBV6-2 or TRBV6-3 to TRBJ2-7; 10 bases align to TRBD1. Trimming removed 2 bases from V and 6 bases from J; junction bases left unmatched: 7. This CDR3 spans 15 amino acids. The germline CDR1 and CDR2 sequences are MNHEY and SVGEGT. This chain's CDR3 is CASSYTRDRGLEQYF. CDR3 coding DNA: TGTGCCAGCAGTTACACCCGGGACAGGGGTCTCGAGCAGTACTTC.

This clonotype was recorded many times. The chain carries TRBV9 and TRBJ1-6, with TRBD1 as a possible D gene (5 bases). The CDR3 sequence is 15 residues long. Trimming left V 5 bases short and J 3 bases short, with 12 bases between. Germline loops: CDR1 SGDLS, CDR2 YYNGEE. The CDR3 spells CASSVGDSYNSPLHF. The CDR3 DNA reads TGTGCCAGCAGTGTTGGTGACAGCTATAATTCACCCCTCCACTTT.

This rearrangement joins TRBV4-2 to TRBJ1-2; possibly TRBD1 for D (6 bases). The CDR3 covers 15 residues. Germline CDR1 reads LGHNA; CDR2 reads YNFKEQ. V lost 1 base and J lost 3, with 12 bases in between. The CDR3: CASSQALAGDYGYTF. CDR3 DNA sequence: TGTGCCAGCAGCCAAGCCTTAGCAGGGGACTATGGCTACACCTTC.

Regarding this clonotype: This could be a read error, since a much larger clone is one nucleotide away. The chain employs TRBV12-3 or TRBV12-4 and TRBJ1-4; D remains ambiguous. The CDR3 is 14 amino acids. The chain's CDR3 is CASSLARTNEKRFF. The CDR3 coding sequence is TGTGCCAGCAGTTTGGCCAGGACTAATGAAAAACGGTTTTTT.

This clonotype has a count of ten or more. V and J are TRBV5-4 and TRBJ2-3; 12 bases line up with TRBD2. V shed 4 bases, J shed 2 bases, and the junction held 5 bases outside the gene matches. This CDR3 contains 16 residues. Germline CDR1 is SGHNT and CDR2 is YYREEE (reference sequence). CDR3 in DNA: TGTGCCAGCAGCCAGACTAGCGGGGGCCCCACAGATACGCAGTATTTT. This gives the protein CASSQTSGGPTDTQYF.

In its sample, this clonotype was seen many times. V usage is TRBV29-1 and J usage is TRBJ2-5; TRBD1 matches at 8 bases. With 6 bases clipped from V and 7 bases from J, the junction kept 13 bases outside the gene matches. The CDR3 extends over 14 amino acids. The V gene's germline CDR1 is SQVTM and CDR2 ANQGSEA. This CDR3 reads CSVKRDRPLGTQYF. The CDR3, as DNA: TGCAGCGTCAAAAGGGACAGGCCTTTAGGGACCCAGTACTTC.

The rearrangement joins TRBV28 to TRBJ2-4, with D perhaps matching TRBD2 (6 bases). Per the germline V gene, CDR1 is MDHEN and CDR2 is SYDVKM. V gave up 4 bases and J gave up 9 bases, with 16 bases separating them. The CDR3 covers 14 residues. The CDR3 nucleotides are TGTGCCAGCAGTTCCCCCCGGCGGGGAGGCATTCAGTACTTC. It encodes CASSSPRRGGIQYF.

This clonotype was seen repeatedly, ten times or more. The chain carries TRBV7-2 and TRBJ2-1; D may be TRBD2 (6 bases). The germline CDR1 and CDR2 sequences are SGHTA and FQGNSA. The germline V and J ends were trimmed by 4 bases and 7 bases, with 20 bases remaining between them. This CDR3 has 16 amino acids. The CDR3 sequence is CASSSISAGRGNEQFF. In nucleotides, the CDR3 is TGTGCCAGCAGCTCGATTAGCGCGGGGCGCGGAAATGAGCAGTTCTTC.